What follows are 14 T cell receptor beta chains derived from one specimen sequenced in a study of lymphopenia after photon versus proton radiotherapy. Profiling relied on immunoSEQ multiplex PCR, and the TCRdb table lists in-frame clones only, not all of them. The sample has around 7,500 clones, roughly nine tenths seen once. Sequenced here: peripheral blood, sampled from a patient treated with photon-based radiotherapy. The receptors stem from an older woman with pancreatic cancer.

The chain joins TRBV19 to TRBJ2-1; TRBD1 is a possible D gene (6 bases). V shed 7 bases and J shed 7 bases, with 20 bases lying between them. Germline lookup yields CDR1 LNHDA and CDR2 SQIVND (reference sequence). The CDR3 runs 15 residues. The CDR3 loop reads CASKSTGLDGNEQFF. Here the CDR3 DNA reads TGTGCCAGTAAATCCACAGGGCTAGATGGAAATGAGCAGTTCTTC.

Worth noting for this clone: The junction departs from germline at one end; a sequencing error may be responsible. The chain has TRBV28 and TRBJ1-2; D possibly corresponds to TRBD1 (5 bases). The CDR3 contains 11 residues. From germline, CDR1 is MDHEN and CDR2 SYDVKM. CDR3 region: CASSNNWGVPF. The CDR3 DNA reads TGTGCCAGCAGCAATAACTGGGGGGTCCCCTTC.

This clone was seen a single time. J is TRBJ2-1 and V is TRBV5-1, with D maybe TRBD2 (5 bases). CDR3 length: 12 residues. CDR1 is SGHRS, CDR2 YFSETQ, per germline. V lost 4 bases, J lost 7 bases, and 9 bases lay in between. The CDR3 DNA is TGCGCCAGCAGCCGGCCGGGGAATGAGCAGTTCTTC. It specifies CASSRPGNEQFF.

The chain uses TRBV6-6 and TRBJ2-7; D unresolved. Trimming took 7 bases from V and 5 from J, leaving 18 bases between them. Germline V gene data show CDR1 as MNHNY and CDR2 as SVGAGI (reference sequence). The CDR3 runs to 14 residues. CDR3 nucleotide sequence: TGTGCCAGCAATGATCCCCGGGCGCCACACGAGCAGTACTTC. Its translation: CASNDPRAPHEQYF.

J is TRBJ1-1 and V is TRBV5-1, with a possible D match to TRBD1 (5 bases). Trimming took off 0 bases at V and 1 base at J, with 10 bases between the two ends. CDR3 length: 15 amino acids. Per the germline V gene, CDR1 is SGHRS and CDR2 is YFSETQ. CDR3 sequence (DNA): TGCGCCAGCAGCTTGGTCGGAGGGGCGAACACTGAAGCTTTCTTT. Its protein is CASSLVGGANTEAFF. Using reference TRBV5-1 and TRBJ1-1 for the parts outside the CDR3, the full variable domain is KAGVTQTPRYLIKTRGQQVTLSCSPISGHRSVSWYQQTPGQGLQFLFEYFSETQRNKGNFPGRFSGRQFSNSRSEMNVSTLELGDSALYLCASSLVGGANTEAFFGQGTRLTVV.

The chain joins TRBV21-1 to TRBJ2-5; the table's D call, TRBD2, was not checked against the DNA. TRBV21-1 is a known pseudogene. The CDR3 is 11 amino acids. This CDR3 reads CASTTGGEQYF. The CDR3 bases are TGTGCCAGCACCACCGGGGGAGAGCAGTACTTC.

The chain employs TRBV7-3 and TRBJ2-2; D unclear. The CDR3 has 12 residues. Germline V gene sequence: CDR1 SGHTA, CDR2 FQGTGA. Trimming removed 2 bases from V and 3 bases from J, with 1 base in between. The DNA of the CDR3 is TGTGCCAGCAGCTTAGACACCGGGGAGCTGTTTTTT. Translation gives CASSLDTGELFF.

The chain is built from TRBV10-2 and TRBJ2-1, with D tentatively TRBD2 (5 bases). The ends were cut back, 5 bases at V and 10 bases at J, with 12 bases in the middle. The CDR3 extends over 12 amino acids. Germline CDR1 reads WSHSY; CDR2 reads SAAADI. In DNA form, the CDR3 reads TGCGCCAGCAGTCATAGCGAGATCGAGCAGTTCTTC. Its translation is CASSHSEIEQFF.

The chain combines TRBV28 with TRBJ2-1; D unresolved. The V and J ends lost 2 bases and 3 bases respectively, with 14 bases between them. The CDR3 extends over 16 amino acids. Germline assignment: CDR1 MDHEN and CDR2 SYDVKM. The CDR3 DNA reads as TGTGCCAGCAGTTTAGGGGTCCTGGGATACTACAATGAGCAGTTCTTC. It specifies CASSLGVLGYYNEQFF.

CDR3 sequence (DNA): TGTGCTACTAATCTTGTTCAGGGTTGGGATCAGCCCCAGCATTTT. This encodes CATNLVQGWDQPQHF. The rearrangement joins TRBV6-1 to TRBJ1-5, with D perhaps TRBD1 (5 bases). Germline CDR1 and CDR2: MNHNS and SASEGT. CDR3 length equals 15 residues.

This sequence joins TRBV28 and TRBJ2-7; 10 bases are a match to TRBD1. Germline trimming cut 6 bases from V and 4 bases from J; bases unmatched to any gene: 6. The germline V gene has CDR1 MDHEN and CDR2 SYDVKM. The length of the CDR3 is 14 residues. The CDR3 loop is CASSHRGQGYEQYF. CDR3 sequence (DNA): TGTGCCAGCAGCCATCGGGGACAGGGGTACGAGCAGTACTTC.

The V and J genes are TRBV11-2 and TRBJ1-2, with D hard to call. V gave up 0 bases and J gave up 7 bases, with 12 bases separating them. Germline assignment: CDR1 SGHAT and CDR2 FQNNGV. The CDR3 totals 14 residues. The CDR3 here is CASSLDSSQIGYTF. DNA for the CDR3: TGTGCCAGCAGCTTAGATTCGTCCCAGATTGGCTACACCTTC.

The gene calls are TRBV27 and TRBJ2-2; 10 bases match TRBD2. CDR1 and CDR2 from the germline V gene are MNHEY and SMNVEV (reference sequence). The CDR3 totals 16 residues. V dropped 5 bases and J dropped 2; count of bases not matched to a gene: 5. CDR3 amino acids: CASSLIAGGNTGELFF. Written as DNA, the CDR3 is TGTGCCAGCAGTCTCATAGCGGGAGGAAACACCGGGGAGCTGTTTTTT.

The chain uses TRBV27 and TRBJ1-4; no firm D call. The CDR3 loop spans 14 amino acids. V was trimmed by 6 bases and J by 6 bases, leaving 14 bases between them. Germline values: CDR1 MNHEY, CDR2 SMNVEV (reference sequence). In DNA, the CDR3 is TGTGCCAGCAGACTCTTCCCTGGTCATGAAAAACTGTTTTTT. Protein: CASRLFPGHEKLFF.